The TCR beta chain under discussion was sequenced for a study of chemoradiotherapy in HPV16-positive cancers (dated by TCRdb to the early 2020s). Looking at the study overall: Candidate HPV-specific T-cell clones and common TCR motifs were defined by functional T-cell assays performed on cells from two HPV16-positive patients. Next, the candidate HPV-specific TCRs and motifs were followed in TCR repertoires from about 90 patients with HPV-related cancers. Whether T-cell immunity against the HPV oncoproteins E6 and E7 changes during chemoradiotherapy and whether survival is affected by this immunity were examined in the study. Results the study describes overall, beyond this receptor: In HPV16-positive patients, expansion of HPV-responsive T cells during chemoradiotherapy was associated with improved recurrence-free survival. Expansion of candidate HPV-specific clones and E7-related TCR motifs was observed in the tumor microenvironment during treatment, whereas no such expansion was observed for non-HPV-specific T cells. The survival association was reported for HPV16-positive patients, and the functional definition of HPV-specific T cells was derived from only a couple of HPV16-positive patients.

Repertoires were sampled multiple times during chemoradiotherapy, which allowed clonal expansion in the tumor microenvironment to be followed. The method was the immunoSEQ multiplex PCR assay. TCRdb took this table from immuneACCESS and kept in-frame rearrangements with V and J called. Such tables lack part of the clones; where checked against another copy, unresolved V genes explain under half of the gap, and the rest is unexplained. The sample table shows tens of thousands of clones, and roughly 89% are seen once. The ten largest account for 17% of the sample. This clone was seen just once. Its antigen is currently not known. It has no much larger one-base neighbor in the sample; base qualities were not kept. CDR3 length: 14 amino acids, cysteine to phenylalanine. The kept DNA is CDR3 alone, 42 bases in frame from the first base. CDR1 and CDR2 are read off the germline V gene as SGHTA and FQGTGA. The germline ends are 5 bases apart after V is trimmed by 2 bases and J by 1 base.

The specimen comprised blood, sampled from a patient who underwent chemoradiotherapy. The TCR comes from a human donor with HPV-associated anogenital cancer. The chain links TRBV7-3 with TRBJ2-2, with no D gene named confidently. The DNA reads TGTGCCAGCAGCTTATCGTTGAACACCGGGGAGCTGTTTTTT. It is translated as CASSLSLNTGELFF.